This TCR beta chain stems from a study of blood T cell repertoires in COVID-19. Trimming cost V 5 bases and J 3 bases; bases outside gene matches: 13. CDR3 length equals 17 residues. Per the germline V gene, CDR1 is SGHTA and CDR2 is FQGNSA. The assay was immunoSEQ multiplex PCR, and TCRdb's table has in-frame clones only and misses some. This table holds more than 200,000 clones, around 83% found once. Sequences were obtained from peripheral blood. The chain has TRBV7-2 and TRBJ2-7; 10 nucleotides match TRBD2. This TCR was recovered from a woman aged 45-65 years with COVID-19, enrolled during active disease. The CDR3 loop is CASSPKRGGRRIYEQYF. In DNA, the CDR3 is TGTGCCAGCAGCCCTAAGCGGGGGGGCCGTAGAATCTACGAGCAGTACTTC.